This is a list of T cell receptor beta chains from one sample in a study of CD8+CD57+ T cells in acquired aplastic anemia. One entry per CDR3 protein, called by TCRdb with MiXCR from the reads. This sample has about 190,000 distinct CDR3 sequences, with around 59% found just once. Sequencing used sorted CD4+, CD8+, or CD8+CD57+ T cells (not recorded which) from PBMCs. These receptors were obtained from a human donor in good health, serving as a control. Both conserved end residues are part of each CDR3. Each record gives: V gene, clone size, D gene, J gene, CDR3 DNA, CDR3 protein. A D gene is named only where the DNA matches it firmly. For some rows the clone size is stated as once, few or many, or as a class when expanded; others skip it.

TRBV28	many	TRBD1	TRBJ2-7	TGTGCCAGCAGATCCGGGACAGCCCGTTACGAGCAGTACTTC	CASRSGTARYEQYF
TRBV18	few	TRBD1	TRBJ2-7	TGTGCCAGCTCACCCGACAGGGCAACCTACGAGCAGTACTTC	CASSPDRATYEQYF
TRBV7-2	once	.	TRBJ2-5	TGTGCCAGCAGCTTAGAACAAAAGAGAACCCAGTACTTC	CASSLEQKRTQYF
TRBV5-1	many	TRBD1	TRBJ1-4	TGCGCCAGTACCATCTCACAGGGGGCGCGGGAAAAACTGTTTTTT	CASTISQGAREKLFF
TRBV2	.	TRBD1	TRBJ2-5	TGTGCCAGCGGACCGGGACAGGGGCGAGAGACCCAGTACTTC	CASGPGQGRETQYF
TRBV5-1	many	.	TRBJ1-4	TGCGCCAGCAGCTTGAGGCAGGGAACTAATGAAAAACTGTTTTTT	CASSLRQGTNEKLFF
TRBV2	once	.	TRBJ1-1	TGTGCCAGCAGTACTGACAGGTTGAACACTGAAGCTTTCTTT	CASSTDRLNTEAFF
TRBV20-1	.	.	TRBJ1-1	TGCAGTGCTAACGGGGGAAAGACTGAAGCTTTCTTT	CSANGGKTEAFF
TRBV9	many	.	TRBJ1-6	TGTGCCAGCAGCGCGGACAGCAACTATAATTCACCCCTCCACTTT	CASSADSNYNSPLHF
TRBV7-2	.	TRBD1	TRBJ1-1	TGTGCCAGCAGCTTTCAGGGGGGGGGCAAAGCTTTCTTT	CASSFQGGGKAFF
TRBV20-1	few	TRBD1	TRBJ1-5	TGCAGTGCCCAACCGGACAGGGATAATCAGCCCCAGCATTTT	CSAQPDRDNQPQHF
TRBV2	.	TRBD1	TRBJ2-7	TGTGCCAGCAGGGGGACAGTCTACGAGCAGTACTTC	CASRGTVYEQYF
TRBV15	.	.	TRBJ2-7	TGTGCCACCAGTACCGATGAGGGAAACTACGAGCAGTACTTC	CATSTDEGNYEQYF
TRBV2	few	.	TRBJ1-1	TGTGCCAGCTCACCAGAAGTCGACAGGCTGAACACTGAAGCTTTCTTT	CASSPEVDRLNTEAFF
TRBV24-1	few	TRBD2	TRBJ2-3	TGTGCCACCAGTGGTCAGGACGGGAGGGCCGGAGATACGCAGTATTTT	CATSGQDGRAGDTQYF
TRBV5-1	.	.	TRBJ1-6	TGCGCCAGCAGCTGGACGGATGATGCGGGATCACCCCTCCACTTT	CASSWTDDAGSPLHF
TRBV10-3	.	TRBD2	TRBJ2-5	TGTGCCATCAGTATAGCGGGACAAGAGACCCAGTACTTC	CAISIAGQETQYF
TRBV2	once	TRBD1	TRBJ2-7	TGTGCCAGCAGTGAAGACGGTAGGGTCAGGGGGCTATACGAGCAGTACTTC	CASSEDGRVRGLYEQYF
TRBV30	.	.	TRBJ1-2	TGTGCCTTAGACCGGGACACCGAGAGCTATGGCTACACCTTC	CALDRDTESYGYTF
TRBV6-5	many	TRBD1	TRBJ2-3	TGTGCCAGCAGAAGGGGAGTAGGGGGCACACCCGCAGATACGCAGTATTTT	CASRRGVGGTPADTQYF
TRBV24-1	once	.	TRBJ2-3	TGTGCCACCAGTGATCGACAGGCAAAGGATACGCAGTATTTT	CATSDRQAKDTQYF
TRBV6-1	.	.	TRBJ1-1	TGTGCCAGCAGCTGGAAGCCGGGAGATAACACTGAAGCTTTCTTT	CASSWKPGDNTEAFF
TRBV20-1	.	.	TRBJ2-1	TGCAGTGCTAGAGTGGGGCCCAACTCCTACAATGAGCAGTTCTTC	CSARVGPNSYNEQFF
TRBV3-1	many	.	TRBJ2-5	TGTGCCAGCAGCCCTGACAGTGGGGTGAAGACCCAGTACTTC	CASSPDSGVKTQYF
TRBV6-2/TRBV6-3	few	.	TRBJ2-7	TGTGCCATCCAGGGTAAAATGTGGGCCTACGAGCAGTACTTC	CAIQGKMWAYEQYF
TRBV5-4	.	.	TRBJ1-1	TGTGCCAGCAGCTTTGGGACGGACACTGAAGCTTTCTTT	CASSFGTDTEAFF